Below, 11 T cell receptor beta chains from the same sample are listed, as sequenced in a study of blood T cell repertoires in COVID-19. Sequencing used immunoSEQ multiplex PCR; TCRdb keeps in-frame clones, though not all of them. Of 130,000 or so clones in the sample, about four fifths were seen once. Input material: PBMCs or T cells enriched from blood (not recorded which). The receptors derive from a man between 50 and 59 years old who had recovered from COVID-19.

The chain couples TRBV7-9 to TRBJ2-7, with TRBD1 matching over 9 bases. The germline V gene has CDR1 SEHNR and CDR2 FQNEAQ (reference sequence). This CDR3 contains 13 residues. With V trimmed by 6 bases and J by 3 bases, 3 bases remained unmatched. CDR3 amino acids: CASSPGQGYEQYF. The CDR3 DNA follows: TGTGCCAGCAGTCCGGGACAGGGCTACGAGCAGTACTTC.

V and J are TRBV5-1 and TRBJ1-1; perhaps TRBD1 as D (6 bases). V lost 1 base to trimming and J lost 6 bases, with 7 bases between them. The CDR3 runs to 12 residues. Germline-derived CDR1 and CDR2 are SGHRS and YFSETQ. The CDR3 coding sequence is TGCGCCAGCAGCTTGACAGGGCCTGAAGCTTTCTTT. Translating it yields CASSLTGPEAFF.

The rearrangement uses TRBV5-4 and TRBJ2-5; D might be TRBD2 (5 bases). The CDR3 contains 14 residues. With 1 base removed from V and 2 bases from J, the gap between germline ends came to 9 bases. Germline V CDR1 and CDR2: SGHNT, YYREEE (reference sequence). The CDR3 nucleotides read TGTGCCAGCAGCTTGCGGGGTGGACAAGAGACCCAGTACTTC. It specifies CASSLRGGQETQYF.

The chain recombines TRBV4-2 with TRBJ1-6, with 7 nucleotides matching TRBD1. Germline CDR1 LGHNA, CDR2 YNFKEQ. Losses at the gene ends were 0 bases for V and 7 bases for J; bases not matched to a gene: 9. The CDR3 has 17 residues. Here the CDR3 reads CASSQEMPTGNNSPLHF. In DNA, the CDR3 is TGTGCCAGCAGCCAAGAAATGCCGACAGGGAACAATTCACCCCTCCACTTT.

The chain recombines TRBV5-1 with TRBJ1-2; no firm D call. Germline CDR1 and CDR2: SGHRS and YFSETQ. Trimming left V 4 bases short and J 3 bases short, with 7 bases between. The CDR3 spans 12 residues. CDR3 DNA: TGCGCCAGCAGCCCAGGTGACTATGGCTACACCTTC. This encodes CASSPGDYGYTF. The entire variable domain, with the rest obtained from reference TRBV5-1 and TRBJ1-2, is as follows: KAGVTQTPRYLIKTRGQQVTLSCSPISGHRSVSWYQQTPGQGLQFLFEYFSETQRNKGNFPGRFSGRQFSNSRSEMNVSTLELGDSALYLCASSPGDYGYTFGSGTRLTVV.

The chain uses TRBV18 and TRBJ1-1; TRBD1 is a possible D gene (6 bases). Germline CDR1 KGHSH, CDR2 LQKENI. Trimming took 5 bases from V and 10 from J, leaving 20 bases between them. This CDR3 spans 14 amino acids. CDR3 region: CASSTLGFKGGAFF. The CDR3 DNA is TGTGCCAGCTCAACCCTTGGCTTTAAAGGGGGAGCTTTCTTT.

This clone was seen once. CDR3 protein: CASSPRRGAAEQYF. The CDR3 coding sequence is TGTGCCAGCAGCCCGCGGCGGGGGGCCGCTGAGCAGTACTTC. The chain has TRBV9 and TRBJ2-7; TRBD2 matches 8 bases. The germline CDR1 and CDR2 sequences are SGDLS and YYNGEE. This CDR3 has 14 amino acids. V lost 4 bases to trimming and J lost 7 bases; unmatched junction nucleotides: 10. The full variable domain, in which reference TRBV9 and TRBJ2-7 provide the parts outside the CDR3, is DSGVTQTPKHLITATGQRVTLRCSPRSGDLSVYWYQQSLDQGLQFLIQYYNGEERAKGNILERFSAQQFPDLHSELNLSSLELGDSALYFCASSPRRGAAEQYFGPGTRLTVT.

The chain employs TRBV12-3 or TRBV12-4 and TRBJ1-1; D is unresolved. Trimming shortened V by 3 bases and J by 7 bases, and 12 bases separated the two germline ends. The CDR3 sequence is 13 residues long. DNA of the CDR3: TGTGCCAGCAGTTTCTTAGAATATAGTGAAGCTTTCTTT. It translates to CASSFLEYSEAFF.

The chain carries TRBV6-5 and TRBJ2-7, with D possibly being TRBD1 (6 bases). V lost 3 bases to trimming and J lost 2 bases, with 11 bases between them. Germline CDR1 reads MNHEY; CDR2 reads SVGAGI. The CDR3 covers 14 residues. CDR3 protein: CASSYDRTTYEQYF. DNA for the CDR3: TGTGCCAGCAGTTATGACAGGACCACCTACGAGCAGTACTTC.

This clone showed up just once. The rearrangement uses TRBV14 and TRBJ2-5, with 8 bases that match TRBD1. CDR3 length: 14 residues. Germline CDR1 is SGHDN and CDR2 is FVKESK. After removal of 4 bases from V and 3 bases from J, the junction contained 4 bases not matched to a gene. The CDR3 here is CASSPRTGKETQYF. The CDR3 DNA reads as TGTGCCAGCAGCCCACGGACAGGGAAAGAGACCCAGTACTTC. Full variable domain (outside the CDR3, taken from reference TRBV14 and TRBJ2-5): EAGVTQFPSHSVIEKGQTVTLRCDPISGHDNLYWYRRVMGKEIKFLLHFVKESKQDESGMPNNRFLAERTGGTYSTLKVQPAELEDSGVYFCASSPRTGKETQYFGPGTRLLVL.

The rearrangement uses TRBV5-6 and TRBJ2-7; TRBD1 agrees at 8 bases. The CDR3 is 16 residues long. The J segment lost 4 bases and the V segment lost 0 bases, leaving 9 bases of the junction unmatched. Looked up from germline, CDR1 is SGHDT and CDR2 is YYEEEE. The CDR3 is CASSLGAAGGVYEQYF. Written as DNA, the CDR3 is TGTGCCAGCAGCTTGGGGGCAGCAGGGGGCGTTTACGAGCAGTACTTC.